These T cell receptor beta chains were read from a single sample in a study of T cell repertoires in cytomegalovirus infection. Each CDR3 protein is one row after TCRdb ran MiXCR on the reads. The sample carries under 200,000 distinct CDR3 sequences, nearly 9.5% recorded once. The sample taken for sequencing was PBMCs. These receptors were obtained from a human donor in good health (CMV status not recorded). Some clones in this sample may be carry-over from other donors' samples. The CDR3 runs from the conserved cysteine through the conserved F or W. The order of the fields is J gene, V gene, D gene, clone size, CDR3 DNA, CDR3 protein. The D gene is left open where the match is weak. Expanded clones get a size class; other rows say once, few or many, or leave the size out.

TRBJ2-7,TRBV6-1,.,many,TGTGCCAGCAGTAAGGGACCCTCCTACGAGCAGTACTTC,CASSKGPSYEQYF
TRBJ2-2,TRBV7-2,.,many,TGTGCCAGCAGCTCACCGACAGGCCCGCTCTCGAACACCGGGGAGCTGTTTTTT,CASSSPTGPLSNTGELFF
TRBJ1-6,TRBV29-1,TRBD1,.,TGCAGCATTCAGCAGGGGGTGCGAAACTCACCCCTCCACTTT,CSIQQGVRNSPLHF
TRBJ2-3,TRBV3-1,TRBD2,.,TGTGCCAGCAGCGTCGGGACTAGCAAAACGCAGTATTTT,CASSVGTSKTQYF
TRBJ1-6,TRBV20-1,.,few,TGCAGTGCTAGATCCCCGTCGGCGAGCTCCTATAATTCACCCCTCCACTTT,CSARSPSASSYNSPLHF
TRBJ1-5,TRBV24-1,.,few,TGTGCCTCAAAAATCCGCAATCAGCCCCAGCATTTT,CASKIRNQPQHF
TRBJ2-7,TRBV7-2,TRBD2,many,TGTGCCAGCAGCCCCGGGGGGGCCTACGAGCAGTACTTC,CASSPGGAYEQYF
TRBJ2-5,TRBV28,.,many,TGTGCCAGCAGCTCCGGGACACATCAAGAGACCCAGTACTTC,CASSSGTHQETQYF
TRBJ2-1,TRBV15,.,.,TGTGCCACCAGCAGAGTTGTCGCTGAGCAGTTCTTC,CATSRVVAEQFF
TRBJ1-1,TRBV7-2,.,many,TGTGCCAGCAGCCTAGACGGACTGAACACTGAAGCTTTCTTT,CASSLDGLNTEAFF
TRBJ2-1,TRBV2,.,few,TGTGCCAGCAGTGAAGCGCTTTCGGCGACCCCCGGGCATGAGAATGAGCAGTTCTTC,CASSEALSATPGHENEQFF
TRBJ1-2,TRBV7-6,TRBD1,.,TGTGCCAGCAGCCCGACAGGGAATCCTAAGAACTATGGCTACACCTTC,CASSPTGNPKNYGYTF
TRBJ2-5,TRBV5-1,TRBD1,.,TGCGCCAGCAGCTTGGATGGACAGGGAATCCAAGAGACCCAGTACTTC,CASSLDGQGIQETQYF
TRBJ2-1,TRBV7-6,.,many,TGTGCCAGCAGCTTGGCCCTTCCTAATGAGCAGTTCTTC,CASSLALPNEQFF
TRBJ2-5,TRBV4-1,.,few,TGCGCCAGCAGCCAAGAACGACTAATTGAGACCCAGTACTTC,CASSQERLIETQYF
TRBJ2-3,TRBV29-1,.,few,TGCAGCGTTCTCTCGGATACGCAGTATTTT,CSVLSDTQYF
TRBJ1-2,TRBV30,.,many,TGTGCCTCATCGGGGGGATCGGACTATGGCTACACCTTC,CASSGGSDYGYTF
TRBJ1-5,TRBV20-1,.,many,TGCAGTGCCGGCCGACGGTGGGATCAGCCCCAGCATTTT,CSAGRRWDQPQHF
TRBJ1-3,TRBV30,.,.,TGTGCCTGGAGCGCACAAGTAAATACTGGAAACACCATATATTTT,CAWSAQVNTGNTIYF
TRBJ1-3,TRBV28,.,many,TGTGCCGGCGCGACAGCTGGAAACACCATATATTTT,CAGATAGNTIYF
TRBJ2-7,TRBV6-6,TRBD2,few,TGTGCCAGCAGTGGGACTAGCGGGGTTATCTACGAGCAGTACTTC,CASSGTSGVIYEQYF
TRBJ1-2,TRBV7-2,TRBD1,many,TGTGCCAGCAGCTTAGGACAGGGAATGAGACTCAACTATGGCTACACCTTC,CASSLGQGMRLNYGYTF
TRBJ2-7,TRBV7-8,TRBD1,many,TGTGCCAGCAGCGTGGGACAGCTCTACGAGCAGTACTTC,CASSVGQLYEQYF
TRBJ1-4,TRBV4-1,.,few,TGCGCCAGCAGCCGAGTCACAGGGAGAGTGGACGAAAAACTGTTTTTT,CASSRVTGRVDEKLFF
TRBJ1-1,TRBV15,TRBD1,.,TGTGCCACCAGCAGTAACTTCCCAGGGGGGACTGAAGCTTTCTTT,CATSSNFPGGTEAFF
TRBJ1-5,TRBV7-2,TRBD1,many,TGTGCCAGCAGCTTATTCCCAGGGGGCAGCAATCAGCCCCAGCATTTT,CASSLFPGGSNQPQHF
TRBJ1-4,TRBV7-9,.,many,TGTGCCAGCAGCTTAGCGGGGGGCGATGAAAAACTGTTTTTT,CASSLAGGDEKLFF
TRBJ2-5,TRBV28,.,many,TGTGCCAGCAGTTTCGTCGGGGAGACCCAGTACTTC,CASSFVGETQYF
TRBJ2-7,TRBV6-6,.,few,TGTGCCAGCAGTAGGGGACGGGACCACGAGCAGTACTTC,CASSRGRDHEQYF
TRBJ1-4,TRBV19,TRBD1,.,TGTGCCAGTAGCGATACAGGGGTGAGGGGAAAACTGTTTTTT,CASSDTGVRGKLFF
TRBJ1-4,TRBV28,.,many,TGTGCCAGCAGCCCCGTGACAGCACTAGATGCAACTAATGAAAAACTGTTTTTT,CASSPVTALDATNEKLFF
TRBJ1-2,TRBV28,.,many,TGTGCCAGCAGTTTTGGAGGGGGCTATGGCTACACCTTC,CASSFGGGYGYTF
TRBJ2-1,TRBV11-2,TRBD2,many,TGTGCCAGCAGCTTAGGGGCTAGCGGGAGGTGGAATGAGCAGTTCTTC,CASSLGASGRWNEQFF
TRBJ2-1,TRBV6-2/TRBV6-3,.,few,TGTGCCAGCAGTTACTCGTTAAGTGTCTCCTACAATGAGCAGTTCTTC,CASSYSLSVSYNEQFF
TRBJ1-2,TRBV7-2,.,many,TGTGCCAGCAGCTTATCGCCCGTTCGGGTCCGCTATGGCTACACCTTC,CASSLSPVRVRYGYTF
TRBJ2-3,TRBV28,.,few,TGTGCCAGCAGTGGCACAGGTGCAGATACGCAGTATTTT,CASSGTGADTQYF
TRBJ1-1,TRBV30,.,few,TGTGCCTGGAGCCCGTTCCAGGGGACTGAAGCTTTCTTT,CAWSPFQGTEAFF
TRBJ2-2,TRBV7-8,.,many,TGTGCCAGCAGCTTAGTAAAACCCACCGGGGAGCTGTTTTTT,CASSLVKPTGELFF
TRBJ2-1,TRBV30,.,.,TGTGCCTGGAGTGTACGGCTAGTCAGAAATGAGCAGTTCTTC,CAWSVRLVRNEQFF